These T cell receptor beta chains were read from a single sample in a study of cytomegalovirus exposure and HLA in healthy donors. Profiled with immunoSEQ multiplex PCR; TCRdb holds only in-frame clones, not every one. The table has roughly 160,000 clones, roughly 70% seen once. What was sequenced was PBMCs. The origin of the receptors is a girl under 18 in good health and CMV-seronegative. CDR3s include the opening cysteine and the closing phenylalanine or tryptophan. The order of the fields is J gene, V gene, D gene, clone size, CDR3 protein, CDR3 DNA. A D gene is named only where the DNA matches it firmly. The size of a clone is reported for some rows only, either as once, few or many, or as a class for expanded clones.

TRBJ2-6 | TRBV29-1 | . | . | CSVEGGPGANVLTF | TGCAGCGTTGAAGGGGGCCCTGGGGCCAACGTCCTGACTTTC
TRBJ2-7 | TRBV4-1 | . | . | CASSQDRPLASEQYF | TGCGCCAGCAGCCAAGATCGACCGTTAGCCAGCGAGCAGTACTTC
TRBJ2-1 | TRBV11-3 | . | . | CASSLGATQGIEQFF | TGTGCCAGCAGCTTAGGGGCCACCCAGGGTATTGAGCAGTTCTTC
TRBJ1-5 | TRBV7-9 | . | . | CASSFPNQPQHF | TGTGCCAGCAGCTTCCCGAATCAGCCCCAGCATTTT
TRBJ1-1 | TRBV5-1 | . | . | CASSSDMNTEAFF | TGCGCCAGCAGCTCCGACATGAACACTGAAGCTTTCTTT
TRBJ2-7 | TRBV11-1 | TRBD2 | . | CASSLVSLAGPREQYF | TGTGCCAGCAGCTTAGTAAGTCTAGCGGGGCCCCGGGAGCAGTACTTC
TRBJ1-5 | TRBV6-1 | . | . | CASTENTLQPQHF | TGTGCCAGCACGGAGAATACCCTCCAGCCCCAGCATTTT
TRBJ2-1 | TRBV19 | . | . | CASARSYNEQFF | TGTGCCAGCGCGCGCTCCTACAATGAGCAGTTCTTC
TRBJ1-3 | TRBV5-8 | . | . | CASSPGTGNSGNTIYF | TGTGCCAGCAGCCCCGGAACAGGAAACTCTGGAAACACCATATATTTT
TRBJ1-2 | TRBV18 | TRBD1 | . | CASSLTGTGEAYGYTF | TGTGCCAGCTCACTCACCGGGACAGGGGAAGCCTATGGCTACACCTTC
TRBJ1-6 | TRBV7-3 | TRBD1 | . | CASSPTPDRVGSPLHF | TGTGCCAGCAGCCCCACACCGGACAGGGTCGGTTCACCCCTCCACTTT
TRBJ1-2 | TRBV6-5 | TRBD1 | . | CASRDPGQGLDGYTF | TGTGCCAGCAGAGATCCGGGACAGGGCTTGGATGGCTACACCTTC
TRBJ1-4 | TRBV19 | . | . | CASSILLRQVKNEKLFF | TGTGCCAGTAGTATTCTCCTACGACAGGTTAAAAATGAAAAACTGTTTTTT
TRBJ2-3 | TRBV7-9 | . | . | CASRPGAPTDTQYF | TGTGCCAGCAGGCCGGGAGCCCCCACAGATACGCAGTATTTT
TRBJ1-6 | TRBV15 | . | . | CATSRGREGNSPLHF | TGTGCCACCAGCAGAGGCCGGGAGGGGAATTCGCCCCTCCACTTT
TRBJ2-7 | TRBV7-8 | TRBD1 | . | CASSARGRQGTEQYF | TGTGCCAGCAGCGCTAGGGGGCGACAGGGTACCGAGCAGTACTTC
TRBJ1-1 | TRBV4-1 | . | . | CASSQGQFIDREEAFF | TGCGCCAGCAGCCAAGGACAGTTTATCGACCGTGAAGAGGCTTTCTTT
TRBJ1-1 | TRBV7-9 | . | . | CASSLEEDTEAFF | TGTGCCAGCAGCTTAGAGGAGGACACTGAAGCTTTCTTT
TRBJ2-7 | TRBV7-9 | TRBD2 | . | CASSSAGEDEQYF | TGTGCCAGCAGCTCGGCGGGGGAGGACGAGCAGTACTTC
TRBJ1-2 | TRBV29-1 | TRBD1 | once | CSVAGGHGYTF | TGCAGCGTTGCAGGGGGCCATGGCTACACCTTC
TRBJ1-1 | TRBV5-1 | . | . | CASSSSGNTEAFF | TGCGCCAGCAGCTCATCGGGGAACACTGAAGCTTTCTTT
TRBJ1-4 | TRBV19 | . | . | CASKDPGRSEKLFF | TGTGCCAGTAAGGACCCGGGAAGGAGTGAAAAACTGTTTTTT
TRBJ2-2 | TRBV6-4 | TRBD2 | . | CASSLSSGGLNTGELFF | TGTGCCAGCAGTCTTTCTAGCGGGGGCCTGAACACCGGGGAGCTGTTTTTT
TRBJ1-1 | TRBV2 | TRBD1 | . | CASSEAGTGFENTEAFF | TGTGCCAGCAGTGAGGCGGGGACAGGGTTTGAGAACACTGAAGCTTTCTTT
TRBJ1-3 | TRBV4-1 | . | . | CASSQDRGEAGNTIYF | TGCGCCAGCAGCCAAGATCGAGGGGAGGCTGGAAACACCATATATTTT
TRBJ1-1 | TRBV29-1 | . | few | CSVMEGNTEAFF | TGCAGCGTTATGGAGGGGAACACTGAAGCTTTCTTT
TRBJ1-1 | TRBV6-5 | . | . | CASSSVSAEAFF | TGTGCCAGCAGTTCGGTATCGGCTGAAGCTTTCTTT
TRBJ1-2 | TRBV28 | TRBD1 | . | CASLRDRLSYTF | TGTGCCAGCCTCCGGGACAGGCTAAGCTACACCTTC
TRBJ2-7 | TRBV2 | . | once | CASSEELPTGSYEQYF | TGTGCCAGCAGTGAAGAACTACCGACAGGCTCCTACGAGCAGTACTTC
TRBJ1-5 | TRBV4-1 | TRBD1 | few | CASSQPLSAGGFANQPQHF | TGCGCCAGCAGCCAACCCCTCAGTGCAGGGGGTTTTGCCAATCAGCCCCAGCATTTT
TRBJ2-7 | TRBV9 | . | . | CASSVDQRVGEQYF | TGTGCCAGCAGCGTAGATCAGCGGGTGGGGGAGCAGTACTTC
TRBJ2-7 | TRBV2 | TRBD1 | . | CASSRTGNKYEQYF | TGTGCCAGCAGCAGGACAGGGAATAAGTACGAGCAGTACTTC
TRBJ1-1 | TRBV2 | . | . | CASSDSAGSEAFF | TGTGCCAGCAGTGACTCGGCAGGGTCTGAAGCTTTCTTT
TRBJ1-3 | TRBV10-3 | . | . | CATYRSSGNTIYF | TGTGCCACTTACAGATCCTCTGGAAACACCATATATTTT
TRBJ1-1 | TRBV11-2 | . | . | CASSLARGALTEAFF | TGTGCCAGCAGCTTAGCCCGGGGGGCTCTCACTGAAGCTTTCTTT
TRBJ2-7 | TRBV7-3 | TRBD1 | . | CASSLAPGGQREQYF | TGTGCCAGCAGCTTAGCCCCAGGGGGTCAGCGCGAGCAGTACTTC
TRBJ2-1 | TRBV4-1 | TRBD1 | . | CASSHRQGALPNEQFF | TGCGCCAGCAGCCATCGACAGGGGGCGCTTCCAAATGAGCAGTTCTTC
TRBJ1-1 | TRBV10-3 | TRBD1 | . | CAIRSTQQGIATEAFF | TGTGCCATCAGATCAACTCAACAGGGGATTGCCACTGAAGCTTTCTTT
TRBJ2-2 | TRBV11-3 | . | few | CASSGAGELFF | TGTGCCAGCTCGGGGGCCGGGGAGCTGTTTTTT
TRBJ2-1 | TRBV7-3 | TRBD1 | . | CASSAQGSYNEQFF | TGTGCCAGCAGCGCACAGGGGTCCTACAATGAGCAGTTCTTC
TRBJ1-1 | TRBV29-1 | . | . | CSVDPGYTEAFF | TGCAGCGTTGACCCAGGGTATACTGAAGCTTTCTTT
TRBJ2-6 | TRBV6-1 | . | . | CASSVETGANVLTF | TGTGCCAGCAGTGTGGAGACTGGGGCCAACGTCTTGACTTTC
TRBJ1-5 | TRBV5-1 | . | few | CASSLSTDQPQHF | TGCGCCAGCAGCTTGAGCACAGATCAGCCCCAGCATTTT
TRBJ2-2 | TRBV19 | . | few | CASSTRGAWNTGELFF | TGTGCCAGTAGCACCCGGGGGGCCTGGAACACCGGGGAGCTGTTTTTT
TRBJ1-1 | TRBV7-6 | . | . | CASSLGGINTEAFF | TGTGCCAGCAGCTTAGGAGGGATTAACACTGAAGCTTTCTTT
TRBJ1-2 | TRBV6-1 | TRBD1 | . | CASPIVGQGNYGYTF | TGTGCCAGCCCGATTGTAGGACAGGGGAACTATGGCTACACCTTC
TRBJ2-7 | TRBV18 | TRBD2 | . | CASSTSGVNTQQYF | TGTGCCAGCTCCACTAGCGGGGTGAATACGCAGCAGTACTTC